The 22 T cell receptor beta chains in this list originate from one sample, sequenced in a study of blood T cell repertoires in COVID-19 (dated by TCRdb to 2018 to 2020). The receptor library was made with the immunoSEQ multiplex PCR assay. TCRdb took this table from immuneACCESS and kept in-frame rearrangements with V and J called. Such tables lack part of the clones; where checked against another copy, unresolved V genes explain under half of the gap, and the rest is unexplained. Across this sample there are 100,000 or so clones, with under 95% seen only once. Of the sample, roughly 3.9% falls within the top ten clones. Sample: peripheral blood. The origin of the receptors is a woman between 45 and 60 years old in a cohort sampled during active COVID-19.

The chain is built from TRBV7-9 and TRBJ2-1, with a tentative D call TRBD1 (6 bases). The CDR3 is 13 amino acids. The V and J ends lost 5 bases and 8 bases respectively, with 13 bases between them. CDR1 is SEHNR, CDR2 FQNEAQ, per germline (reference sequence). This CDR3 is CASSRTGWDEQFF. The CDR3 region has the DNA TGTGCCAGCAGCCGTACAGGGTGGGATGAGCAGTTCTTC.

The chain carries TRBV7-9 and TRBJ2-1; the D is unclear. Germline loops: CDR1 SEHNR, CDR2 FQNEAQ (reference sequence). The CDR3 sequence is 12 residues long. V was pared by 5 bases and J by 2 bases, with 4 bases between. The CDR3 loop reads CASSPTYNEQFF. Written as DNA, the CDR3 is TGTGCCAGCAGCCCAACCTACAATGAGCAGTTCTTC.

CDR3 in amino acids: CASNLDRAEKLFF. In nucleotides, the CDR3 is TGTGCCAGCAACCTGGACAGGGCTGAAAAACTGTTTTTT. The chain employs TRBV6-5 and TRBJ1-4; 8 nucleotides match TRBD1. CDR3 size: 13 residues. In germline, CDR1 is MNHEY, CDR2 SVGAGI. The V segment lost 7 bases and the J segment 7 bases; nucleotides outside the gene matches: 5.

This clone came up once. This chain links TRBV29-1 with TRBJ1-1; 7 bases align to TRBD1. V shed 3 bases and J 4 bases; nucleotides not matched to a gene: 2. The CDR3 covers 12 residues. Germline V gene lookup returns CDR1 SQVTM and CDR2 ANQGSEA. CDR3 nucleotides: TGCAGCGTTGAGGCAGGGGGCACTGAAGCTTTCTTT. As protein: CSVEAGGTEAFF.

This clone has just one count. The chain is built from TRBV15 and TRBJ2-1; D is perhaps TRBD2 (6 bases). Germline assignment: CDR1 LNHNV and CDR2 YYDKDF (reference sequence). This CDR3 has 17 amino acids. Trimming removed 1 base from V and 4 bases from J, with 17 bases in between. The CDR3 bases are TGTGCCACCAGCAGAGTTAAGATGGGAGGCCTTTACAATGAGCAGTTCTTC. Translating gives CATSRVKMGGLYNEQFF.

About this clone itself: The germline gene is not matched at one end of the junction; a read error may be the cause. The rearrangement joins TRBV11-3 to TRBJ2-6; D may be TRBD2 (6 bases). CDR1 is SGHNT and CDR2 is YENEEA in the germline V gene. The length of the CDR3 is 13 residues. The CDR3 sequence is CASSRGGAQRFHF. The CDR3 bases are TGTGCCAGCAGCCGCGGCGGGGCACAGCGATTTCATTTC.

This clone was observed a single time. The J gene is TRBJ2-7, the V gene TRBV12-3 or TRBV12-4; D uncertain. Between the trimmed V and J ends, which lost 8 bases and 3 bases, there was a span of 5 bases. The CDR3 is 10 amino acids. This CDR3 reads CASGSYEQYF. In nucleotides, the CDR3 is TGTGCCAGCGGCAGCTACGAGCAGTACTTC.

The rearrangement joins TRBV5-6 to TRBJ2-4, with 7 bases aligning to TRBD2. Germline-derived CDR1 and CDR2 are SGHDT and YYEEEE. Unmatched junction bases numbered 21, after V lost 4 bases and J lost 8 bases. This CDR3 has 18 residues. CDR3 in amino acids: CASSLGWSRGGSLDIQYF. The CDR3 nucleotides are TGTGCCAGCAGCCTCGGGTGGAGTCGTGGCGGGAGTTTGGACATTCAGTACTTC.

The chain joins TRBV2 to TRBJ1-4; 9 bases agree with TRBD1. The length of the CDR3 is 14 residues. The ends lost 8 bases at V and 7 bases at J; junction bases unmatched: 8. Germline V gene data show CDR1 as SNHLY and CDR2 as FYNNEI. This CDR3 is CASLPGTGTEKLFF. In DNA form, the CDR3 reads TGTGCCAGCTTACCCGGGACAGGGACTGAAAAACTGTTTTTT.

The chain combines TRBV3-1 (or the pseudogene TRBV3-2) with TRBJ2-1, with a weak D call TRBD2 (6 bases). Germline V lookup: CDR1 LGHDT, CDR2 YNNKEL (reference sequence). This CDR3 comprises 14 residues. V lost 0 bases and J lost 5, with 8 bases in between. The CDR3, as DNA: TGTGCCAGCAGCCAAGAGGCGGGAAACAATGAGCAGTTCTTC. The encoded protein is CASSQEAGNNEQFF.

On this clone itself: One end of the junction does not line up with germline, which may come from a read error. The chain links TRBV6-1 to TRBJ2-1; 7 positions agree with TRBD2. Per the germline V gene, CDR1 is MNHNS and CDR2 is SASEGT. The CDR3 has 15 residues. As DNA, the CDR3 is TGTGCCAGCAGAGAAGTAGCGGGCCCCTACAATGAGCAGTTCTTC. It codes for CASREVAGPYNEQFF.

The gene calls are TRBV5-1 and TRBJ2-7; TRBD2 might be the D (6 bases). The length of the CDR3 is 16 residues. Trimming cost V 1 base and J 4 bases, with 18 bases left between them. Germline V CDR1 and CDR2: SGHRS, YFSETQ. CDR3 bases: TGCGCCAGCAGCTTGTCCGTCGGGGGTACTCTTTACGAGCAGTACTTC. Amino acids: CASSLSVGGTLYEQYF.

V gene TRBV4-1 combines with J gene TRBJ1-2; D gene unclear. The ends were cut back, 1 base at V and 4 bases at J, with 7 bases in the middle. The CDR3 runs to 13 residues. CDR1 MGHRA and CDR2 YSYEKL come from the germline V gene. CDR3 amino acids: CASSQARGYGYTF. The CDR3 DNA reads TGCGCCAGCAGCCAAGCACGGGGCTATGGCTACACCTTC.

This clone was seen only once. In DNA form, the CDR3 reads TGTGCCAGCCCGGGACATGTGAACACCGGGGAGCTGTTTTTT. Translated: CASPGHVNTGELFF. This rearrangement joins TRBV21-1 to TRBJ2-2; TRBD1 is the table's D call, not checked against the DNA. TRBV21-1 constitutes a pseudogene. The CDR3 runs to 14 residues.

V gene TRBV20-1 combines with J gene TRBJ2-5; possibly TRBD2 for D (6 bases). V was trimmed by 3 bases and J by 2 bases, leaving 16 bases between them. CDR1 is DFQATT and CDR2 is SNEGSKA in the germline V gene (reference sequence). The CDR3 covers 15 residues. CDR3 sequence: CSASGRAGSQETQYF. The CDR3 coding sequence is TGCAGTGCTAGTGGCCGGGCGGGATCTCAAGAGACCCAGTACTTC.

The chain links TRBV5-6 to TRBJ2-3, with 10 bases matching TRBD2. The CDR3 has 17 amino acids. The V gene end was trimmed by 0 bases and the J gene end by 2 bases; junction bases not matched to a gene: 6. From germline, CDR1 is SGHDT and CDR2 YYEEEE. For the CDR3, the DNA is TGTGCCAGCAGCTTGGGGCTAGCGGGGGCCCACACAGATACGCAGTATTTT. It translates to CASSLGLAGAHTDTQYF.

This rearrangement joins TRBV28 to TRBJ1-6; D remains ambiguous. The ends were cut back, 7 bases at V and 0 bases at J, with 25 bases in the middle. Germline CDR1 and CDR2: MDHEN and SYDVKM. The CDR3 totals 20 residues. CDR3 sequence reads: CASTPMRVTKLSSYNSPLHF. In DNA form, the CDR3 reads TGTGCCAGCACCCCTATGAGGGTCACCAAATTAAGCTCCTATAATTCACCCCTCCACTTT.

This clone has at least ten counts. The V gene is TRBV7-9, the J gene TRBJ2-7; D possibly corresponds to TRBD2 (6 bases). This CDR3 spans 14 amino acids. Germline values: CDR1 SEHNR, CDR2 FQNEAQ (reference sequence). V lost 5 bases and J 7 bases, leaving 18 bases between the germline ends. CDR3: CASSAGRPEGEQYF. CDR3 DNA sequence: TGTGCCAGCAGCGCCGGGCGGCCGGAGGGGGAGCAGTACTTC.

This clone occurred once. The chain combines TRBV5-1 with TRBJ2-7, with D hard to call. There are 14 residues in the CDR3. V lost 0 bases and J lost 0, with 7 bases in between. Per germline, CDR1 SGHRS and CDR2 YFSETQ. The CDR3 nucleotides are TGCGCCAGCAGCTTGGTGTCTTCCTCCTACGAGCAGTACTTC. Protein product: CASSLVSSSYEQYF.

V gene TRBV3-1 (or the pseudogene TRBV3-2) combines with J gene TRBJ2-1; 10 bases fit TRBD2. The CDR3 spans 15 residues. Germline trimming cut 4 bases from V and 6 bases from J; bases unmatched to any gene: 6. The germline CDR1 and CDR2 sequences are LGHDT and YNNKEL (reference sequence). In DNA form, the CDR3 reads TGTGCCAGCAGCCCCGGGGTAGCGGGGGGCAATGAGCAGTTCTTC. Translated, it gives CASSPGVAGGNEQFF.

CDR3 residues: CASRNPRDRLSYNEQFF. The DNA for the CDR3 is TGTGCCAGCAGGAACCCCCGGGACAGGCTGTCCTACAATGAGCAGTTCTTC. The chain uses TRBV27 and TRBJ2-1; 8 bases are a match to TRBD1. CDR3 length: 17 residues. Per the germline V gene, CDR1 is MNHEY and CDR2 is SMNVEV (reference sequence). Losses at the gene ends were 6 bases for V and 1 base for J; bases not matched to a gene: 11.

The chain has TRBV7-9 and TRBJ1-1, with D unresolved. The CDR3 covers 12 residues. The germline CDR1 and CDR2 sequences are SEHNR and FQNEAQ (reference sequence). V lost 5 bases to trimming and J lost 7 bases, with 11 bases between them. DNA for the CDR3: TGTGCCAGCAGCGCCCTACGGAGTGAAGCTTTCTTT. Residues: CASSALRSEAFF.